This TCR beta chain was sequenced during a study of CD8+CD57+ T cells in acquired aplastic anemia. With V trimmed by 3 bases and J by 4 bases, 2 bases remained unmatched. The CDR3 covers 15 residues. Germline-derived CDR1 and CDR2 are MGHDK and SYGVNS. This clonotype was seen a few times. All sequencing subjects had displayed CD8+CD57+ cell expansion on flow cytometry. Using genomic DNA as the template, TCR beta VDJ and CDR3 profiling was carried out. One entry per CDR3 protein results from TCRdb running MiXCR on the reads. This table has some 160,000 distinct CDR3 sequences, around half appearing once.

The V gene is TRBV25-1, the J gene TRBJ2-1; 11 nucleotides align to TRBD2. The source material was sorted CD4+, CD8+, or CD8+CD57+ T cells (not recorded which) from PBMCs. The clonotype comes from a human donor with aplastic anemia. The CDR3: CASSDRLAGYNEQFF. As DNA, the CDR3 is TGTGCCAGCAGTGATCGACTAGCGGGGTACAATGAGCAGTTCTTC.